Sequencing of this TCR beta chain was carried out in a study of T-cell reconstitution after alpha-beta-depleted transplantation in children. Germline CDR1 and CDR2: SGHNT and YENEEA. This CDR3 has 15 residues. V shed 5 bases and J shed 8 bases, with 19 bases lying between them. The library targeted TCRbeta and was prepared with unique molecular identifiers. A single record per CDR3 protein comes from TCRdb applying MiXCR to the PCR reads. The data contain about 540,000 distinct CDR3 sequences, around 20% of them seen just once; the ten biggest clones take up 3.3%. The V call is TRBV11-3, the J call TRBJ2-1; TRBD2 is a possible D gene (5 bases). The sample in question was PBMCs from the stem cell graft donor, obtained from the stem cell graft. The TCR was taken from a human donor who donated a stem cell graft to a child with acute lymphoblastic leukemia. CDR3: CASSPGLVPDHEQFF. The CDR3 region has the DNA TGTGCCAGCAGCCCCGGACTGGTCCCGGACCATGAGCAGTTCTTC.